A selection of T cell receptor beta chains follows, all from one sample in a study of regulatory T cells in long-lasting Graves disease. TCRdb used MiXCR to reprocess the multiplex PCR reads, holding one entry per CDR3 protein. Here the sample spans approximately 690,000 distinct CDR3 sequences, approximately 31% being singletons. Sequences were derived from peripheral blood mononuclear cells (PBMCs), sampled when the disease was refractory, from a patient treated with antithyroid drugs. Receptors were obtained from a female donor with Graves disease. The CDR3 runs from the conserved cysteine through the conserved F or W. D genes are given only for firm matches. Not all rows give a size; the values are once, few, many and, for expanded clones, a class.

V: TRBV4-2
J: TRBJ2-2
D: NA
size: NA
CDR3: CASSQHNTGELFF
DNA: TGTGCCAGCAGCCAGCATAACACCGGGGAGCTGTTTTTT

V: TRBV28
J: TRBJ1-5
D: NA
size: many
CDR3: CASSPAGGSNQPQHF
DNA: TGTGCCAGCAGCCCGGCGGGGGGGAGCAATCAGCCCCAGCATTTT

V: TRBV29-1
J: TRBJ1-1
D: NA
size: many
CDR3: CSVDRGTEAFF
DNA: TGCAGCGTTGACAGGGGCACTGAAGCTTTCTTT

V: TRBV27
J: TRBJ1-6
D: NA
size: NA
CDR3: CASRVGSWDNSPLHF
DNA: TGTGCCAGCAGAGTCGGGAGTTGGGATAATTCACCCCTCCACTTT

V: TRBV19
J: TRBJ2-5
D: TRBD1
size: few
CDR3: CASSVQGVETQYF
DNA: TGTGCCAGTAGTGTACAGGGGGTAGAGACCCAGTACTTC

V: TRBV2
J: TRBJ2-7
D: TRBD2
size: NA
CDR3: CASSPRGTSQAGEQYF
DNA: TGTGCCAGTAGTCCGAGGGGGACTAGCCAGGCGGGCGAGCAGTACTTC

V: TRBV2
J: TRBJ2-7
D: TRBD2
size: many
CDR3: CASNRLAGSYEQYF
DNA: TGTGCCAGCAACCGACTAGCGGGGTCCTACGAGCAGTACTTC

V: TRBV6-1
J: TRBJ1-1
D: NA
size: many
CDR3: CASTIKGTEAFF
DNA: TGTGCCAGCACCATCAAGGGCACTGAAGCTTTCTTT

V: TRBV27
J: TRBJ1-1
D: NA
size: few
CDR3: CASSLVAGPAFF
DNA: TGTGCCAGCAGTTTAGTGGCGGGACCCGCTTTCTTT

V: TRBV12-3/TRBV12-4
J: TRBJ1-2
D: NA
size: few
CDR3: CASSPGQKYRYTF
DNA: TGTGCCAGCAGCCCCGGACAGAAGTATCGCTACACCTTC

V: TRBV5-1
J: TRBJ2-7
D: NA
size: NA
CDR3: CASSFGIPTYEQYF
DNA: TGCGCCAGCAGCTTTGGCATTCCTACCTACGAGCAGTACTTC

V: TRBV7-2
J: TRBJ2-7
D: NA
size: many
CDR3: CASRPAAYEQYF
DNA: TGTGCCAGCAGACCCGCCGCCTACGAGCAGTACTTC

V: TRBV15
J: TRBJ1-2
D: NA
size: NA
CDR3: CATSRDASTRGGYTF
DNA: TGTGCCACCAGCAGAGATGCCTCAACTAGGGGTGGCTACACCTTC

V: TRBV6-1
J: TRBJ1-1
D: NA
size: few
CDR3: CASRQHLQGMNTEAFF
DNA: TGTGCCAGCAGACAACACCTACAGGGTATGAACACTGAAGCTTTCTTT

V: TRBV7-2
J: TRBJ2-7
D: NA
size: NA
CDR3: CASSPSPTSYEQYF
DNA: TGTGCCAGCAGCCCTAGCCCTACCTCCTACGAGCAGTACTTC

V: TRBV28
J: TRBJ1-2
D: TRBD1
size: NA
CDR3: CASSLPGQNLYGYTF
DNA: TGTGCCAGCAGTTTACCGGGACAGAACCTCTATGGCTACACCTTC

V: TRBV6-1
J: TRBJ1-2
D: TRBD1
size: NA
CDR3: CASKGQGISGYTF
DNA: TGTGCCAGCAAGGGACAGGGAATTTCTGGCTACACCTTC

V: TRBV27
J: TRBJ1-2
D: NA
size: few
CDR3: CASSFRGGGGYTF
DNA: TGTGCCAGCAGTTTCAGGGGAGGGGGTGGCTACACCTTC

V: TRBV28
J: TRBJ1-5
D: NA
size: NA
CDR3: CASSPQDQPQHF
DNA: TGTGCCAGCAGCCCTCAGGATCAGCCCCAGCATTTT

V: TRBV20-1
J: TRBJ2-3
D: TRBD1
size: few
CDR3: CSADAGTAARHF
DNA: TGCAGTGCTGACGCCGGGACAGCCGCTAGACATTTT

V: TRBV20-1
J: TRBJ2-7
D: NA
size: NA
CDR3: CSASPSGQMSSYEQYF
DNA: TGCAGTGCTAGTCCAAGCGGGCAGATGAGCTCCTACGAGCAGTACTTC

V: TRBV27
J: TRBJ1-1
D: NA
size: NA
CDR3: CASSLQRTSEAFF
DNA: TGTGCCAGCAGTTTACAGCGGACCAGTGAAGCTTTCTTT

V: TRBV28
J: TRBJ1-6
D: TRBD1
size: few
CDR3: CASSPRRGQLHGDSPLHF
DNA: TGTGCCAGCAGCCCCCGCAGGGGGCAGTTGCATGGTGATTCACCCCTCCACTTT

V: TRBV28
J: TRBJ2-7
D: TRBD1
size: NA
CDR3: CASSFGTGFPYEQYF
DNA: TGTGCCAGCAGTTTCGGGACAGGGTTCCCCTACGAGCAGTACTTC

V: TRBV5-6
J: TRBJ1-2
D: TRBD1
size: few
CDR3: CASSQLWGQANYGYTF
DNA: TGTGCCAGCAGCCAACTGTGGGGACAGGCAAACTATGGCTACACCTTC

V: TRBV12-3/TRBV12-4
J: TRBJ2-7
D: NA
size: many
CDR3: CASSPYGGQLPYEQYF
DNA: TGTGCCAGCAGTCCCTACGGGGGACAGCTTCCCTACGAGCAGTACTTC

V: TRBV2
J: TRBJ1-2
D: NA
size: many
CDR3: CASSRQKNYGYTF
DNA: TGTGCCAGCAGTAGACAGAAAAACTATGGCTACACCTTC

V: TRBV9
J: TRBJ2-7
D: TRBD2
size: NA
CDR3: CASSFLAGDSYEQYF
DNA: TGTGCCAGCAGCTTCTTAGCGGGGGACTCCTACGAGCAGTACTTC

V: TRBV13
J: TRBJ2-4
D: TRBD2
size: few
CDR3: CASSLTGGLTPKNIQYF
DNA: TGTGCCAGCAGCTTAACGGGAGGACTTACCCCTAAAAACATTCAGTACTTC

V: TRBV12-3/TRBV12-4
J: TRBJ2-7
D: TRBD1
size: many
CDR3: CASSRGQPSYEQYF
DNA: TGTGCCAGCAGCCGGGGACAGCCGTCTTACGAGCAGTACTTC

V: TRBV6-1
J: TRBJ1-5
D: NA
size: few
CDR3: CASSELFGTASNQPQHF
DNA: TGTGCCAGCAGTGAGCTATTCGGGACGGCAAGCAATCAGCCCCAGCATTTT

V: TRBV6-1
J: TRBJ1-1
D: NA
size: NA
CDR3: CASRLEGSTEAFF
DNA: TGTGCCAGCAGATTAGAGGGATCAACTGAAGCTTTCTTT

V: TRBV7-2
J: TRBJ1-1
D: NA
size: NA
CDR3: CASSFLPGTMNTEAFF
DNA: TGTGCCAGCAGTTTCCTTCCCGGGACAATGAACACTGAAGCTTTCTTT

V: TRBV18
J: TRBJ1-2
D: NA
size: NA
CDR3: CASSPPGQGYTF
DNA: TGTGCCAGCTCACCACCGGGGCAGGGCTACACCTTC

V: TRBV9
J: TRBJ2-7
D: NA
size: once
CDR3: CASSVGQEFYEQYF
DNA: TGTGCCAGCAGCGTAGGACAGGAATTCTACGAGCAGTACTTC

V: TRBV11-2
J: TRBJ1-1
D: NA
size: many
CDR3: CASSPTAATEAFF
DNA: TGTGCCAGCAGCCCAACCGCCGCCACTGAAGCTTTCTTT

V: TRBV5-1
J: TRBJ2-5
D: NA
size: once
CDR3: CASSLTTGAETQYF
DNA: TGCGCCAGCAGCTTGACGACGGGGGCGGAGACCCAGTACTTC

V: TRBV20-1
J: TRBJ2-5
D: NA
size: many
CDR3: CSADRPGLQETQYF
DNA: TGCAGTGCGGACAGACCGGGACTCCAAGAGACCCAGTACTTC

V: TRBV15
J: TRBJ1-4
D: TRBD1
size: few
CDR3: CATSTPSQGIGATNEKLFF
DNA: TGTGCCACCAGCACGCCATCACAGGGGATTGGAGCAACTAATGAAAAACTGTTTTTT

V: TRBV27
J: TRBJ1-1
D: TRBD1
size: many
CDR3: CASSPLTGINTEAFF
DNA: TGTGCCAGCAGTCCCCTGACAGGGATCAACACTGAAGCTTTCTTT

V: TRBV2
J: TRBJ2-5
D: TRBD2
size: NA
CDR3: CASSRLPGTSGTF
DNA: TGTGCCAGCAGTCGACTTCCCGGGACTAGCGGGACCTTC

V: TRBV2
J: TRBJ2-5
D: TRBD2
size: many
CDR3: CASSVLAGETQYF
DNA: TGTGCCAGCAGTGTCCTAGCGGGAGAGACCCAGTACTTC

V: TRBV28
J: TRBJ2-7
D: NA
size: NA
CDR3: CASTGTHGGYEQYF
DNA: TGTGCCAGCACGGGGACTCACGGTGGTTACGAGCAGTACTTC

V: TRBV12-3/TRBV12-4
J: TRBJ1-2
D: NA
size: NA
CDR3: CANLYRTATNYGYTF
DNA: TGTGCCAACCTATATCGGACAGCCACCAACTATGGCTACACCTTC

V: TRBV14
J: TRBJ1-2
D: NA
size: few
CDR3: CASSEVGLNYGYTF
DNA: TGTGCCAGCAGCGAAGTTGGACTGAACTATGGCTACACCTTC

V: TRBV20-1
J: TRBJ2-7
D: NA
size: few
CDR3: CSARGHGRGYEQYF
DNA: TGCAGTGCTAGAGGCCACGGAAGGGGCTACGAGCAGTACTTC

V: TRBV11-2
J: TRBJ1-2
D: TRBD1
size: NA
CDR3: CASSSRDRRASGFGYTF
DNA: TGTGCCAGCAGCTCCCGGGACAGGAGGGCTAGCGGGTTTGGCTACACCTTC

V: TRBV30
J: TRBJ1-1
D: NA
size: NA
CDR3: CAWSPGPNTEAFF
DNA: TGTGCCTGGAGTCCCGGGCCGAACACTGAAGCTTTCTTT

V: TRBV2
J: TRBJ1-6
D: NA
size: few
CDR3: CASNSGASYNSPLHF
DNA: TGTGCCAGCAACTCGGGGGCGTCCTATAATTCACCCCTCCACTTT

V: TRBV20-1
J: TRBJ1-2
D: NA
size: many
CDR3: CSASRGYGYTF
DNA: TGCAGTGCCAGCAGGGGTTATGGCTACACCTTC

V: TRBV19
J: TRBJ1-1
D: NA
size: few
CDR3: CASSITTGLDTEAFF
DNA: TGTGCCAGTAGTATAACAACAGGGTTGGACACTGAAGCTTTCTTT

V: TRBV6-2/TRBV6-3
J: TRBJ2-4
D: NA
size: few
CDR3: CASSPLADGGKNIQYF
DNA: TGTGCCAGCAGTCCATTGGCGGACGGAGGCAAAAACATTCAGTACTTC

V: TRBV12-3/TRBV12-4
J: TRBJ1-1
D: NA
size: NA
CDR3: CASSPKMNTEAFF
DNA: TGTGCCAGCAGTCCGAAGATGAACACTGAAGCTTTCTTT

V: TRBV30
J: TRBJ2-2
D: NA
size: NA
CDR3: CAWSTGLLNTGELFF
DNA: TGTGCCTGGAGTACGGGACTTCTAAACACCGGGGAGCTGTTTTTT

V: TRBV28
J: TRBJ2-2
D: TRBD2
size: NA
CDR3: CATGRAGGHTGELFF
DNA: TGTGCCACCGGTCGGGCGGGAGGGCACACCGGGGAGCTGTTTTTT

V: TRBV5-1
J: TRBJ2-7
D: NA
size: few
CDR3: CASSFGGVHYEQYF
DNA: TGCGCCAGCAGCTTCGGGGGCGTTCACTACGAGCAGTACTTC

V: TRBV7-2
J: TRBJ2-4
D: TRBD2
size: NA
CDR3: CASSVTSETAKNIQYF
DNA: TGTGCCAGCAGCGTCACTAGCGAGACAGCCAAAAACATTCAGTACTTC